The clone carrying this T cell receptor beta chain was detected ten times or more. These data are taken from a study of glioma-infiltrating T cells after dendritic cell vaccination. Study-level background: Treatment, given 2003 to 2012, was autologous tumor lysate-pulsed dendritic cell vaccination.

Sequencing was performed with immunoSEQ multiplex PCR; in TCRdb, only in-frame clones are kept and a portion is missing. In the table there are 80,000 to 100,000 clones, 80% of which are singletons. Time point indicated: after dendritic cell vaccination, including at tumor progression/relapse. The CDR3 runs 13 residues. Germline loops: CDR1 SGHRS, CDR2 YFSETQ. Trimming removed 6 bases at V and 4 bases at J, with 13 bases between. Sample: blood, taken after dendritic cell vaccination. The sequence was obtained from a human donor with glioblastoma. The gene calls are TRBV5-1 and TRBJ1-2; D is ambiguous. Written as DNA, the CDR3 is TGCGCCAGCAATAAGAACACGGGCTATGGCTACACCTTC. The encoded protein is CASNKNTGYGYTF.